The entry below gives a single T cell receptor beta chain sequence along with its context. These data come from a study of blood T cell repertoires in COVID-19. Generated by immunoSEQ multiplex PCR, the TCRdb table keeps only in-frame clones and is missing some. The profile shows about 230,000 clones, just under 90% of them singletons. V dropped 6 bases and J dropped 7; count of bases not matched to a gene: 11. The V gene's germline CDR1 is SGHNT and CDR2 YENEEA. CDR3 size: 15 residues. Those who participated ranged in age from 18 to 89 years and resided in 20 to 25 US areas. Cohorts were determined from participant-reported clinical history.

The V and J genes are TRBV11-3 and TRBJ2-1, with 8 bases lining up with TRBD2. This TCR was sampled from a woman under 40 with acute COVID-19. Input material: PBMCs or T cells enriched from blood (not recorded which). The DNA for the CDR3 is TGTGCCAGCAGTCTCGGGGGGGCCATTTGGAATGAGCAGTTCTTC. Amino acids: CASSLGGAIWNEQFF.